Shown below are 24 T cell receptor beta chains from a single sample sequenced in a study of blood T cell repertoires in COVID-19. The table came from immunoSEQ multiplex PCR; TCRdb's copy has only in-frame clones and leaves some out. This table has about 310,000 clones, roughly 84% appearing once. Sequencing was carried out using peripheral blood. Receptors originate from a man aged 50 or older with active or convalescent COVID-19.

V usage is TRBV30 and J usage is TRBJ2-7; D unresolved. Trimming removed 4 bases at V and 4 bases at J, with 14 bases between. Germline-derived CDR1 and CDR2 are GTSNPN and SVGIG (reference sequence). CDR3 length: 13 amino acids. The CDR3 bases are TGTGCCTGGATGCCCCAGGCGATTTACGAGCAGTACTTC. This codes for CAWMPQAIYEQYF.

The chain joins TRBV29-1 to TRBJ1-1; D not resolved. Germline CDR1 is SQVTM and CDR2 is ANQGSEA. The CDR3 spans 13 residues. V was cut by 7 bases and J by 3 bases, with 15 bases left in between. The CDR3 sequence is CSAAGVADTEAFF. CDR3 coding DNA: TGCAGCGCTGCGGGTGTGGCCGACACTGAAGCTTTCTTT. The entire variable domain, with the rest obtained from reference TRBV29-1 and TRBJ1-1, is as follows: SAVISQKPSRDICQRGTSLTIQCQVDSQVTMMFWYRQQPGQSLTLIATANQGSEATYESGFVIDKFPISRPNLTFSTLTVSNMSPEDSSIYLCSAAGVADTEAFFGQGTRLTVV.

The chain combines TRBV21-1 with TRBJ1-2. TRBV21-1 is annotated as a pseudogene. This CDR3 has 13 residues. The CDR3 region is CASGKRLKAGYTF. Here the CDR3 DNA reads TGTGCCAGCGGCAAGCGGTTAAAGGCGGGCTACACCTTC.

V usage is TRBV24-1 and J usage is TRBJ2-7, with a possible D match to TRBD1 (6 bases). This CDR3 has 13 residues. Germline V gives CDR1 KGHDR, CDR2 SFDVKD. V shed 3 bases and J shed 2 bases, with 7 bases lying between them. For the CDR3, the DNA is TGTGCCACCAGTGATCGGGACACCTACGAGCAGTACTTC. Protein: CATSDRDTYEQYF.

The chain links TRBV28 to TRBJ1-5, with a possible D match to TRBD1 (5 bases). Germline lookup yields CDR1 MDHEN and CDR2 SYDVKM. Trimming removed 1 base at V and 6 bases at J, with 13 bases between. The length of the CDR3 is 15 residues. CDR3 bases: TGTGCCAGCAGTTTATTAGGTGGGGCTGGTCAGCCCCAGCATTTT. This translates into CASSLLGGAGQPQHF.

The chain couples TRBV11-2 to TRBJ2-3; no definite D call. Per the germline V gene, CDR1 is SGHAT and CDR2 is FQNNGV. This CDR3 is built from 16 residues. Trimming left V 0 bases short and J 1 base short, with 11 bases between. CDR3 coding DNA: TGTGCCAGCAGCTTAGATTTTGGGCAGCGCACAGATACGCAGTATTTT. This codes for CASSLDFGQRTDTQYF.

The V gene is TRBV13, the J gene TRBJ2-6, with 9 bases matching TRBD1. The CDR3 loop spans 15 amino acids. Trimming took 5 bases from V and 2 from J; bases not matched to a gene: 1. Germline CDR1 and CDR2: PRHDT and FYEKMQ (reference sequence). CDR3 sequence: CASSRTGAGANVLTF. CDR3 nucleotides: TGTGCCAGCAGCCGGACAGGGGCTGGGGCCAACGTCCTGACTTTC.

This chain links TRBV19 with TRBJ1-1; 7 nucleotides match TRBD1. CDR1 is LNHDA and CDR2 is SQIVND in the germline V gene (reference sequence). This CDR3 contains 11 residues. V shed 6 bases, J shed 7 bases, and the junction held 2 bases outside the gene matches. CDR3 DNA sequence: TGTGCCAGTAGGACAGGGATTGAAGCTTTCTTT. Translated: CASRTGIEAFF.

V and J are TRBV29-1 and TRBJ2-1; D is possibly TRBD1 (6 bases). The CDR3 sequence is 15 residues long. V lost 5 bases and J 0 bases, leaving 14 bases between the germline ends. The germline gives CDR1 SQVTM, CDR2 ANQGSEA. The CDR3 DNA follows: TGCAGCGTTCTCCCGGGACACGGCTCCTACAATGAGCAGTTCTTC. Protein sequence: CSVLPGHGSYNEQFF.

The V call is TRBV2, the J call TRBJ1-4, with 11 nucleotides matching TRBD1. This CDR3 has 14 residues. CDR1 and CDR2 (germline): SNHLY, FYNNEI. V was pared by 11 bases and J by 0 bases, with 2 bases of the junction left unmatched. CDR3 sequence: CAGDRGTTNEKLFF. In DNA, the CDR3 is TGTGCCGGGGACAGGGGGACAACTAATGAAAAACTGTTTTTT. The whole variable domain, remainder taken from reference TRBV2 and TRBJ1-4, is EPEVTQTPSHQVTQMGQEVILRCVPISNHLYFYWYRQILGQKVEFLVSFYNNEISEKSEIFDDQFSVERPDGSNFTLKIRSTKLEDSAMYFCAGDRGTTNEKLFFGSGTQLSVL.

Written as DNA, the CDR3 is TGTGCCAGCAGTTATATGGGGGCTTATGGCTACACCTTC. Protein product: CASSYMGAYGYTF. The chain has TRBV6-5 and TRBJ1-2; D is possibly TRBD1 (6 bases). This CDR3 has 13 residues. In germline, CDR1 is MNHEY, CDR2 SVGAGI. The V end was cut by 3 bases, the J end by 5 bases, with 10 bases between.

The V and J genes are TRBV6-5 and TRBJ2-5; 10 nucleotides align to TRBD1. V shed 7 bases and J 1 base; nucleotides not matched to a gene: 3. CDR3 length: 14 amino acids. Germline CDR1 reads MNHEY; CDR2 reads SVGAGI. CDR3 nucleotide sequence: TGTGCCAGCAACCGACAGGGGGCCCAAGAGACCCAGTACTTC. Its translation is CASNRQGAQETQYF.

The chain recombines TRBV29-1 with TRBJ2-3, with 8 bases aligning to TRBD2. Trimming took 7 bases from V and 0 from J; bases not matched to a gene: 9. CDR3 length: 15 residues. Germline loops: CDR1 SQVTM, CDR2 ANQGSEA. The CDR3 here is CSAGRSSGSTDTQYF. The CDR3 DNA reads as TGCAGCGCCGGGAGGTCTAGCGGGAGCACAGATACGCAGTATTTT.

V is TRBV5-1 and J is TRBJ2-3; D ambiguous. V was pared by 0 bases and J by 5 bases, with 10 bases between. Germline V CDR1 and CDR2: SGHRS, YFSETQ. CDR3 length: 14 residues. This CDR3 reads CASSLEQEVDTQYF. DNA for the CDR3: TGCGCCAGCAGCTTGGAGCAAGAAGTAGATACGCAGTATTTT.

CDR3 sequence (DNA): TGTGCCATCAGTGAGAACCCGACAGGGCGATACACCTTC. It is translated as CAISENPTGRYTF. The V and J genes are TRBV10-3 and TRBJ1-2; 7 bases map to TRBD1. V lost 2 bases and J lost 11; bases outside the gene matches: 8. The CDR3 sequence is 13 residues long. Germline CDR1 is ENHRY and CDR2 is SYGVKD.

This chain joins TRBV6-5 and TRBJ1-1, with 8 bases lining up with TRBD1. Germline V gene sequence: CDR1 MNHEY, CDR2 SVGAGI. V lost 8 bases and J lost 3; bases outside the gene matches: 11. The CDR3 is 15 residues long. CDR3 DNA: TGTGCCAGCGTTGCGTCCGGACAGGGATACACTGAAGCTTTCTTT. Encoded protein: CASVASGQGYTEAFF.

This chain connects TRBV11-2 to TRBJ2-7; 7 nucleotides match TRBD2. The germline CDR1 and CDR2 sequences are SGHAT and FQNNGV. This CDR3 region has 14 residues. V was clipped by 1 base and J by 9 bases; unmatched bases: 9. Here the CDR3 DNA reads TGTGCCAGCAGCTTAGGGGGACTACTATACTGGCAGTACTTC. Amino acids: CASSLGGLLYWQYF.

The chain uses TRBV4-2 and TRBJ2-5; D is perhaps TRBD2 (5 bases). CDR1 and CDR2 from the germline V gene are LGHNA and YNFKEQ. The CDR3 has 13 residues. V gave up 1 base and J gave up 5 bases, with 8 bases separating them. As DNA, the CDR3 is TGTGCCAGCAGCCAAGGAGGGCGGGAGACCCAGTACTTC. It yields the protein CASSQGGRETQYF.

This chain joins TRBV28 and TRBJ1-2; 9 bases agree with TRBD1. This CDR3 comprises 14 residues. In germline, CDR1 is MDHEN, CDR2 SYDVKM. Trimming cost V 8 bases and J 7 bases; bases outside gene matches: 11. The CDR3, as DNA: TGTGCCAGCGCGGGACAGGGAAGATCCGGTGGCTACACCTTC. Protein: CASAGQGRSGGYTF.

V gene TRBV27 combines with J gene TRBJ2-5; TRBD2 matches 7 bases. The CDR3 is 19 amino acids. Germline CDR1 is MNHEY and CDR2 is SMNVEV (reference sequence). V dropped 0 bases and J dropped 7; count of bases not matched to a gene: 20. The CDR3 nucleotides are TGTGCCAGCAGTTTATCAGCCCCACATCGGCGGGAGTCTTTAGGGACCCAGTACTTC. This translates into CASSLSAPHRRESLGTQYF.

V and J are TRBV18 and TRBJ1-5; D call uncertain. This CDR3 contains 13 residues. Trimming removed 6 bases from V and 8 bases from J, with 14 bases in between. Per the germline V gene, CDR1 is KGHSH and CDR2 is LQKENI. In DNA form, the CDR3 reads TGTGCCAGCTCCGCGACTAGCTTAGAGCCCCAGCATTTT. This encodes CASSATSLEPQHF.

The V and J genes are TRBV10-3 and TRBJ1-3; 7 bases are shared with TRBD1. Germline V gives CDR1 ENHRY, CDR2 SYGVKD. The CDR3 has 16 amino acids. After removal of 4 bases from V and 0 bases from J, the junction contained 6 bases not matched to a gene. The CDR3 spells CAISGGQLSSGNTIYF. The CDR3 nucleotides read TGTGCCATCAGTGGGGGACAGCTGAGCTCTGGAAACACCATATATTTT.

The J gene is TRBJ1-6, the V gene TRBV6-5, with unresolved D. V was shortened by 2 bases and J by 7 bases, with 9 bases between the two germline ends. The CDR3 covers 14 residues. The germline CDR1 and CDR2 sequences are MNHEY and SVGAGI. CDR3 residues: CASSYGRANSPLHF. The CDR3, as DNA: TGTGCCAGCAGTTACGGGCGTGCCAATTCACCCCTCCACTTT.

This sequence joins TRBV5-1 and TRBJ1-1; maybe TRBD1 (5 bases). CDR3 size: 14 residues. The ends were cut back, 4 bases at V and 0 bases at J, with 10 bases in the middle. Germline V gene sequence: CDR1 SGHRS, CDR2 YFSETQ. CDR3 region: CASSADTVNTEAFF. The CDR3 DNA is TGCGCCAGCAGCGCGGACACAGTGAACACTGAAGCTTTCTTT.